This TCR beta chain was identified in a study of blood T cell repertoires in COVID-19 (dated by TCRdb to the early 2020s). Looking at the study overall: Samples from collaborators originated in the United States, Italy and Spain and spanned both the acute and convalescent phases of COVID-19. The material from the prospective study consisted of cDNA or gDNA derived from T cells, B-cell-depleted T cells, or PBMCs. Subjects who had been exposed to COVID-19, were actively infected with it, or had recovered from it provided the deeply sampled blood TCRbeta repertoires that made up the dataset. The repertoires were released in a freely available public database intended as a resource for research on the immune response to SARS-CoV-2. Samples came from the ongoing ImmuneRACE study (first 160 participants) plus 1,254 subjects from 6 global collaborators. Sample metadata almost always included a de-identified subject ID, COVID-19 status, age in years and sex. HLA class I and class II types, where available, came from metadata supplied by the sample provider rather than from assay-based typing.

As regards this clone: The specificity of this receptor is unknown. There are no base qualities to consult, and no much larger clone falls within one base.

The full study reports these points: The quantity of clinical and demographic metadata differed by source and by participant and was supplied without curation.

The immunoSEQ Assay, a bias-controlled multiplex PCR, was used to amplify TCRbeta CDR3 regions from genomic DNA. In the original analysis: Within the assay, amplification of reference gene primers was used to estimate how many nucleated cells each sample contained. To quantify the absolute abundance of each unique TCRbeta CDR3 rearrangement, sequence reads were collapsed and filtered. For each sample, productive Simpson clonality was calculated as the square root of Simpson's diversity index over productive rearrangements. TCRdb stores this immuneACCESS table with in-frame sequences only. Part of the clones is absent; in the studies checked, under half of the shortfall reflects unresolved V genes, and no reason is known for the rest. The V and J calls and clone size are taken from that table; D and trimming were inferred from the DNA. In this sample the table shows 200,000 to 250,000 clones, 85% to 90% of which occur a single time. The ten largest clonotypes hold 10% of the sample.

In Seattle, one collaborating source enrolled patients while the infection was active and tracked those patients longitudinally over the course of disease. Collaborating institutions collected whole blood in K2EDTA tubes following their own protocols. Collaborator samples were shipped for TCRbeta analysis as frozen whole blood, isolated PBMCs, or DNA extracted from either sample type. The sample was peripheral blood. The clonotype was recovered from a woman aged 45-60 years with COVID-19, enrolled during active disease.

The CDR3 reads as follows: CASSQVGVGQPQHF. The DNA sequence follows: TGTGCCAGCAGCCAAGTCGGGGTGGGTCAGCCCCAGCATTTT. The V and J segments used are TRBV3-1 (or the pseudogene TRBV3-2) and TRBJ1-5; the D gene lacks a confident call. The CDR1 and CDR2 encoded by the germline V gene (reference sequence) are LGHDT and YNNKEL. Trimming removed 1 base from V and 6 bases from J, leaving 10 bases between the germline ends. The CDR3 starts with the cysteine, ends with the phenylalanine, and has 14 residues. The only DNA kept is the CDR3, 42 bases in frame from the first base.